Listed below are T cell receptor beta chains from one sample, sequenced in a study of control samples from healthy donors and cancer patients. Measured with immunoSEQ multiplex PCR; TCRdb has only the in-frame clones, and not every one. The sample has under 200,000 clones; about nine tenths are singletons. Sequencing was carried out using blood. All receptors come from a woman in her twenties or thirties in good health. Each CDR3 is given with its conserved first and last residue. Each record gives: J gene, D gene, V gene, clone size, CDR3 protein, CDR3 DNA. D genes are given only for firm matches. Not every row has a clone size; where given, it reads once, few, many or a size class.

>TRBJ1-1|NA|TRBV14|NA
CASSQEFGRVNTEAFF
TGTGCCAGCAGCCAAGAATTCGGACGGGTGAACACTGAAGCTTTCTTT
>TRBJ2-7|NA|TRBV7-2|NA
CASSLTSSYEQYF
TGTGCCAGCAGCTTAACAAGCTCCTACGAGCAGTACTTC
>TRBJ1-1|TRBD1|TRBV29-1|NA
CSAIQGAGTEAFF
TGCAGCGCCATCCAGGGGGCAGGCACTGAAGCTTTCTTT
>TRBJ2-7|NA|TRBV21-1|few
CASSKRYRSYEQYF
TGTGCCAGCAGCAAAAGGTACCGGTCCTACGAGCAGTACTTC
>TRBJ1-1|NA|TRBV6-5|once
CASSYSNRNTEAFF
TGTGCCAGCAGTTACTCTAACAGGAACACTGAAGCTTTCTTT
>TRBJ1-5|NA|TRBV5-4|NA
CASSLQGSNQPQHF
TGTGCCAGCAGCTTGCAGGGTAGCAATCAGCCCCAGCATTTT
>TRBJ2-1|TRBD2|TRBV24-1|NA
CATSDSGTNEQFF
TGTGCCACCAGTGATAGCGGGACCAATGAGCAGTTCTTC
>TRBJ2-2|TRBD1|TRBV9|NA
CASSVGQGARTGELFF
TGTGCCAGCAGCGTAGGGCAGGGGGCGCGAACCGGGGAGCTGTTTTTT
>TRBJ1-5|TRBD1|TRBV5-1|NA
CASSPGTGNQPQHF
TGCGCCAGCAGCCCGGGGACAGGGAATCAGCCCCAGCATTTT
>TRBJ1-2|TRBD1|TRBV5-8|NA
CASSLLGQGDRYGYTF
TGTGCCAGCAGCTTGCTCGGACAGGGAGACAGATATGGCTACACCTTC
>TRBJ2-7|TRBD1|TRBV18|NA
CASSRSQDRVTYEQYF
TGTGCCAGCTCACGTTCGCAGGACAGGGTGACCTACGAGCAGTACTTC
>TRBJ1-2|NA|TRBV7-9|NA
CASSSRTYGYTF
TGTGCCAGCAGCTCCCGGACGTATGGCTACACCTTC
>TRBJ2-7|NA|TRBV11-2|once
CASSLAGAYEQYF
TGTGCCAGCAGCTTAGCAGGGGCATACGAGCAGTACTTC
>TRBJ1-6|NA|TRBV5-1|NA
CASSFSGAGNSPLHF
TGCGCCAGCAGCTTTTCGGGGGCGGGTAATTCACCCCTCCACTTT
>TRBJ1-5|NA|TRBV19|NA
CASTPEANQPQHF
TGTGCCAGTACCCCAGAGGCGAATCAGCCCCAGCATTTT